This T cell receptor (beta chain) was retrieved from a study of cytomegalovirus exposure and HLA in healthy donors. The repertoire was sequenced with immunoSEQ multiplex PCR; TCRdb's copy has only in-frame clones and lacks some. This table holds 200,000 to 250,000 clones, 87% found once. The study drew the donors from its approximately 110-subject validation cohort, separate from the 666-subject first cohort. With 3 bases removed from V and 4 bases from J, the gap between germline ends came to 19 bases. Germline CDR1 and CDR2: KGHSH and LQKENI. The CDR3 extends over 16 amino acids. General study findings and limits: Among TCR sequences, most were rare, though some public TCRs appeared in many donors. The authors enumerated around 150 TCR beta chains as linked to cytomegalovirus. First-cohort TCR clusters were later found to tend to co-occur in the roughly 130 validation repertoires.

As to this clone: What it recognizes is unknown.

V and J are TRBV18 and TRBJ2-7, with D possibly TRBD1 on 5 matching bases. This clonotype was sampled from a man aged 18 to 30 in good health and CMV-seropositive. Sequenced input: PBMCs. CDR3 sequence reads: CASSPLPGNDGYEQYF. CDR3 nucleotide sequence: TGTGCCAGCTCACCCTTACCAGGGAACGATGGGTACGAGCAGTACTTC. Filled out from reference TRBV18 and TRBJ2-7, the complete variable domain reads NAGVMQNPRHLVRRRGQEARLRCSPMKGHSHVYWYRQLPEEGLKFMVYLQKENIIDESGMPKERFSAEFPKEGPSILRIQQVVRGDSAAYFCASSPLPGNDGYEQYFGPGTRLTVT.